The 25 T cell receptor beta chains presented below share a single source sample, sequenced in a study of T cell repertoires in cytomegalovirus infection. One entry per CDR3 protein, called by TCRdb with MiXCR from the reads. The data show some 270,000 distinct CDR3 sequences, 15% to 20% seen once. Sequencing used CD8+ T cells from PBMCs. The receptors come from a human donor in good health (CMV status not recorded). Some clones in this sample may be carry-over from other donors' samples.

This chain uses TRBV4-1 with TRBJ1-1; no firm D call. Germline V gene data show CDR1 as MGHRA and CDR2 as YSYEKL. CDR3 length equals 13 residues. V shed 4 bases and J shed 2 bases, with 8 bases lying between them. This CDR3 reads CASSLMSNTEAFF. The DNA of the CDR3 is TGCGCCAGCAGCCTGATGAGCAACACTGAAGCTTTCTTT.

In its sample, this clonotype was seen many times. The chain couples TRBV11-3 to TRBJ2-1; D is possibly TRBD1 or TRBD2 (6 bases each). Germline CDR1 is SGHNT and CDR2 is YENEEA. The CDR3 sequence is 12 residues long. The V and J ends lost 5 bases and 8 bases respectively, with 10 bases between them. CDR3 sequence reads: CASSDRRDEQFF. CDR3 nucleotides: TGTGCCAGCAGCGACAGGAGGGATGAGCAGTTCTTC.

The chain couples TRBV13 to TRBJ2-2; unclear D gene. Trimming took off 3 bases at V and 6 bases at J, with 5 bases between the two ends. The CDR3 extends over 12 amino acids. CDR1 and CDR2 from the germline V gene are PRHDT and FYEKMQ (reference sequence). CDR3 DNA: TGTGCCAGCAGCTTTCAAGCCGGGGAGCTGTTTTTT. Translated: CASSFQAGELFF.

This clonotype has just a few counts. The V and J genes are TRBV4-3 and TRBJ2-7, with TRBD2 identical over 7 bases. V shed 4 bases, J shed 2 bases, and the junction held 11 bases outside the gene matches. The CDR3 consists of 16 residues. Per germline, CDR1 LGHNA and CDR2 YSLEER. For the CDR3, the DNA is TGCGCCAGCAGCCCAGGGCGGGGGTACAGTGCCTACGAGCAGTACTTC. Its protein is CASSPGRGYSAYEQYF.

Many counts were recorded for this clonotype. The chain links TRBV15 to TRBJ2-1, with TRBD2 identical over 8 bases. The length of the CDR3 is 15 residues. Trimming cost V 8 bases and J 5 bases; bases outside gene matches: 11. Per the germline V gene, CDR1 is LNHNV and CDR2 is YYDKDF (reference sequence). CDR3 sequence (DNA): TGTGCCACCTATCCCATGGTAGCGGGGAACAATGAGCAGTTCTTC. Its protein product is CATYPMVAGNNEQFF.

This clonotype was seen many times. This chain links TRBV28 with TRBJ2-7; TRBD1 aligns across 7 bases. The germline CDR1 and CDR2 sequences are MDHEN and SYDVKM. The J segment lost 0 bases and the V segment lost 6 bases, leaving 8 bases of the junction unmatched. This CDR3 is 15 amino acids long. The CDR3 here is CASRLDRASSYEQYF. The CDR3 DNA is TGTGCCAGCAGGCTCGACAGGGCGAGCTCCTACGAGCAGTACTTC.

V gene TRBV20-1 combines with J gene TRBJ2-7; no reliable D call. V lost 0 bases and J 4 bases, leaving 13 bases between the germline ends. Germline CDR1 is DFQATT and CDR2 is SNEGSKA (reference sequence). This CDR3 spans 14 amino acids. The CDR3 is CSARDNDGAYEQYF. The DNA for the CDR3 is TGCAGTGCTAGAGATAACGACGGTGCGTACGAGCAGTACTTC.

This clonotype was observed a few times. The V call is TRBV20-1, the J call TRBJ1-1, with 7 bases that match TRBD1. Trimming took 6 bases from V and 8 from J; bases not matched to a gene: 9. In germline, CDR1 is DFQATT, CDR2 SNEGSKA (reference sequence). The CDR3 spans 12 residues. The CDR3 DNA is TGCAGTGCCGCCGACGAGGACAGGGAAGCTTTCTTT. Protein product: CSAADEDREAFF.

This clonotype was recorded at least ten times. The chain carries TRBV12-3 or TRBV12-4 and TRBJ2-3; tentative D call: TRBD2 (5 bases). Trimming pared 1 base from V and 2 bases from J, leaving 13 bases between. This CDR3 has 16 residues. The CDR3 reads CASSLVDGEYTDTQYF. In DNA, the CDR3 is TGTGCCAGCAGTTTAGTAGACGGGGAATACACAGATACGCAGTATTTT.

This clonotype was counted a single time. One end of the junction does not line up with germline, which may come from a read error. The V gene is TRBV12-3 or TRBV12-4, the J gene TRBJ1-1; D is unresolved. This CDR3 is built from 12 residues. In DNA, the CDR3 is TGTGCCGGCAGCCTACCCCTGAATGCTGCTTTCTTT. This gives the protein CAGSLPLNAAFF.

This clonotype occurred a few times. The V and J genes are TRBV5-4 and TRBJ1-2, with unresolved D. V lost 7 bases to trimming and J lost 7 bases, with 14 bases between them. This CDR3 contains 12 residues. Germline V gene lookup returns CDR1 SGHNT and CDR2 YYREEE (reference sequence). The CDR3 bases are TGTGCCAGCGGCGCGGGATTATCTGGCTACACCTTC. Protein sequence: CASGAGLSGYTF.

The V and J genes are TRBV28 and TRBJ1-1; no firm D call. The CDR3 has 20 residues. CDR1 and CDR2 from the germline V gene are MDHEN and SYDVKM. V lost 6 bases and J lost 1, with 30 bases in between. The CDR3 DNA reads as TGTGCCAGCAGACTACGTCTGGTTGGGCGTCTACCTCGAAGGAACACTGAAGCTTTCTTT. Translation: CASRLRLVGRLPRRNTEAFF.

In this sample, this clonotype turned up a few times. The CDR3 bases are TGCGCCAGCAGCCAAGAAGGTCAGGGGAACAATGAGCAGTTCTTC. Protein product: CASSQEGQGNNEQFF. This chain connects TRBV4-1 to TRBJ2-1; a possible D gene is TRBD1 (6 bases). The germline CDR1 and CDR2 sequences are MGHRA and YSYEKL. V lost 0 bases and J lost 5, with 11 bases in between. This CDR3 comprises 15 residues.

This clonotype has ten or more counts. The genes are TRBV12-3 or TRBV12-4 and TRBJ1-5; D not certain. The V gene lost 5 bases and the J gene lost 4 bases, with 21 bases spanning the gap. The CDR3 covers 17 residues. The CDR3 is CASSAAGPEALNQPQHF. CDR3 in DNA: TGTGCCAGCAGTGCTGCCGGGCCCGAGGCCCTAAATCAGCCCCAGCATTTT.

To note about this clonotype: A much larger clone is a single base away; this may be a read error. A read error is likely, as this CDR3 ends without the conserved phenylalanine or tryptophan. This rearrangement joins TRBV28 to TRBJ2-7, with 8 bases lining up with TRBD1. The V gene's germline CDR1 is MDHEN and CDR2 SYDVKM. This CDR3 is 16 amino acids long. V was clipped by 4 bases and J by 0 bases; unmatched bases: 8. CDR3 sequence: CASSSSTGVFSYEQYY. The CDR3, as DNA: TGTGCCAGCAGTTCGTCGACAGGGGTCTTCTCCTACGAGCAGTACTAC.

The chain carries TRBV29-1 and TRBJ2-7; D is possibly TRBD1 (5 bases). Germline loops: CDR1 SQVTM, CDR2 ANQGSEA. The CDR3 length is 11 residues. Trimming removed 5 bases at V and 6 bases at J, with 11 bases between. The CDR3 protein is CSVLTGGEQYF. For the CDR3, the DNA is TGCAGCGTTCTTACAGGCGGCGAGCAGTACTTC.

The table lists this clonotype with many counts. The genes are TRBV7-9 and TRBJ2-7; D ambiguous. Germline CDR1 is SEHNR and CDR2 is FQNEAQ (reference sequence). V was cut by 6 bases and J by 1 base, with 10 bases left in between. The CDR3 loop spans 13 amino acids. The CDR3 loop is CASRSIKSYEQYF. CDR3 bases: TGTGCCAGCAGGTCCATCAAATCCTACGAGCAGTACTTC. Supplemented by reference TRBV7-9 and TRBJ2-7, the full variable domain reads DTGVSQNPRHKITKRGQNVTFRCDPISEHNRLYWYRQTLGQGPEFLTYFQNEAQLEKSRLLSDRFSAERPKGSFSTLEIQRTEQGDSAMYLCASRSIKSYEQYFGPGTRLTVT.

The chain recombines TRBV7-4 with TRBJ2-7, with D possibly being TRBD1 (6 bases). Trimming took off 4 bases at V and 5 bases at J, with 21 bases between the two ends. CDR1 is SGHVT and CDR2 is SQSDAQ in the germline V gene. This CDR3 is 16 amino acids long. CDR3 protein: CASSWDPGTRQDEQYF. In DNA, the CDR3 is TGTGCCAGCAGCTGGGACCCCGGGACAAGGCAAGACGAGCAGTACTTC.

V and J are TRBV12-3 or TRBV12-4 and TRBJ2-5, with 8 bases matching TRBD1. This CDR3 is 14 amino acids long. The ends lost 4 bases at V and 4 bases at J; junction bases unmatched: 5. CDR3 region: CASSSGQGLETQYF. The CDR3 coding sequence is TGTGCCAGCAGTTCCGGACAGGGATTAGAGACCCAGTACTTC.

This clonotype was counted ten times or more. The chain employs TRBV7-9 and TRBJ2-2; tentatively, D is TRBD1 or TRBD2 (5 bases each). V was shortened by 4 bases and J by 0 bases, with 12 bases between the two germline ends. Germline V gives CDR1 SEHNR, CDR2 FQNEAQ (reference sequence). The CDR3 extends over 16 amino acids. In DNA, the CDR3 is TGTGCCAGCAGCTCGGGGACGGTCGCGAACACCGGGGAGCTGTTTTTT. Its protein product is CASSSGTVANTGELFF.

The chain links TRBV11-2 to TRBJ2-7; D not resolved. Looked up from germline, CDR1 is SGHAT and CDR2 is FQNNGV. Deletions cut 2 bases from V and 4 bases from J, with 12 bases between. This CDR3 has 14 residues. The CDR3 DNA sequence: TGTGCCAGCAGCTTAAGGAGAGAGGTGTACGAGCAGTACTTC. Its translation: CASSLRREVYEQYF.

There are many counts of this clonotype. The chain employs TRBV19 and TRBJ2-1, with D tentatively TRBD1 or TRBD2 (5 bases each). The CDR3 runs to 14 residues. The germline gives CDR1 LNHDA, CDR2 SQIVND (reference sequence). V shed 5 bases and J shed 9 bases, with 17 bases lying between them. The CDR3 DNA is TGTGCCAGTAGTCTCGGGACCGCTGGCGGTGAGCAGTTCTTC. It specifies CASSLGTAGGEQFF.

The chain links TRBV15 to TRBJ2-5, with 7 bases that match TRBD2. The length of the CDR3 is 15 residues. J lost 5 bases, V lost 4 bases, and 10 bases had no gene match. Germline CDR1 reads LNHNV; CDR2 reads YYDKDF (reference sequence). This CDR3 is CATSKPWEGMETQYF. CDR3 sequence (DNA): TGTGCCACCAGCAAACCCTGGGAGGGAATGGAGACCCAGTACTTC.

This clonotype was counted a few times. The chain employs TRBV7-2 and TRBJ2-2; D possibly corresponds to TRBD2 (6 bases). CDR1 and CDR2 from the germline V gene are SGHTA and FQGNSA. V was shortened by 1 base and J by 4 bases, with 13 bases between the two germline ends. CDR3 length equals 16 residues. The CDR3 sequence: CASSLGIAGPTGELFF. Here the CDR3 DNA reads TGTGCCAGCAGCTTAGGAATTGCGGGGCCCACCGGGGAGCTGTTTTTT.

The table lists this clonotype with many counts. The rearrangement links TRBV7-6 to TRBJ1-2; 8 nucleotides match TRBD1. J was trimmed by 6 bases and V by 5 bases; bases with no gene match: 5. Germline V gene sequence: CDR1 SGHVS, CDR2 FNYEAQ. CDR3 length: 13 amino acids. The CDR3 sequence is CASSPDRAHGYTF. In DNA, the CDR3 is TGTGCCAGCAGCCCGGACAGGGCCCATGGCTACACCTTC.